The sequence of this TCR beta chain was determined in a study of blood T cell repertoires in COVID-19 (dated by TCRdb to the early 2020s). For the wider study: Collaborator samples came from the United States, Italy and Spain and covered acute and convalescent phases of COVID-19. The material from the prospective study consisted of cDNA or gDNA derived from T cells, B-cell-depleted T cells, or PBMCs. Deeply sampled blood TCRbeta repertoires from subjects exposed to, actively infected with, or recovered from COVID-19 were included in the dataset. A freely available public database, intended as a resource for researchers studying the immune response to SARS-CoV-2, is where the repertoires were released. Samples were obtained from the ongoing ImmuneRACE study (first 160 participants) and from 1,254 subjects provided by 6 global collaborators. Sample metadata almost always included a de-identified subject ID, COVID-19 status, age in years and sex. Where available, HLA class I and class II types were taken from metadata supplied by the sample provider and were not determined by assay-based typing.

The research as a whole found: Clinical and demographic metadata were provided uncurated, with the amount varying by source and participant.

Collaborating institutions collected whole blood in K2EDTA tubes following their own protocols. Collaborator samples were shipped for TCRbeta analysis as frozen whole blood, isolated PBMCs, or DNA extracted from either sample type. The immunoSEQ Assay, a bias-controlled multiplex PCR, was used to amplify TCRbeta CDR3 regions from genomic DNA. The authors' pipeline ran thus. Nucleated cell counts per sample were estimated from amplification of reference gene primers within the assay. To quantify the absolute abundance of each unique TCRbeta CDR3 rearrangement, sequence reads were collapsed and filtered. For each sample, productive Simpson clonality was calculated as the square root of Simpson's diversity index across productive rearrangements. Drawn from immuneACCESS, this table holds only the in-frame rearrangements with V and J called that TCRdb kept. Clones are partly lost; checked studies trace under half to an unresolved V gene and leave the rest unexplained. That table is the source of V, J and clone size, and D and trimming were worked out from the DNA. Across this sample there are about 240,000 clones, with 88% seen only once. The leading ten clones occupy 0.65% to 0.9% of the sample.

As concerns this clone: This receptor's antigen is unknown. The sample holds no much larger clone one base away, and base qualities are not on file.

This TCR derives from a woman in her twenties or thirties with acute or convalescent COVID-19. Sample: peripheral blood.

The CDR3 region reads CSVGRSGSYEQYF. The nucleotide sequence is given as TGCAGCGTTGGACGGTCGGGTTCCTACGAGCAGTACTTC. The sequence is built from TRBV29-1 and TRBJ2-7; there is no confident call for the D gene. V is shortened by 4 bases, J by 1 base, and the region joining them spans 11 bases. Counted from cysteine to phenylalanine, this CDR3 has 13 amino acids. Solely the CDR3 DNA is kept, with 39 bases framed from the first base. Per the germline V gene, SQVTM is the CDR1 and ANQGSEA is the CDR2.